This T cell receptor (beta chain) was recorded in a study of regulatory T cells in long-lasting Graves disease. Regarding time point: newly diagnosed GD, antithyroid drugs for less than 3 months. RNA from PBMCs was the source of the TCR library. With respect to this clonotype: Possible read error: a much larger clone is one base away.

Germline assignment: CDR1 ENHRY and CDR2 SYGVKD. The CDR3 loop spans 15 amino acids. Sequencing libraries for TCR beta were prepared with iRepertoire HTBI primers and Arm-PCR of CDR3 regions. TCRdb itself ran the multiplex PCR reads through MiXCR, one entry per CDR3 protein. The data show approximately 400,000 distinct CDR3 sequences, with more than 13% seen just once and around 17% held by the top ten. These data were also reused for a study on T cells in Graves' hyperthyroidism and ophthalmopathy.

The clonotype comes from a woman aged 25 to 39 with Graves disease. The chain employs TRBV10-3 and TRBJ2-7, with 9 bases lining up with TRBD1. This specimen consisted of peripheral blood mononuclear cells (PBMCs), obtained at new diagnosis, from a patient treated with antithyroid drugs. The CDR3 reads CATSESTGQGFEQYF. The CDR3 DNA sequence: TGTGCCACCAGTGAGTCAACGGGACAGGGTTTCGAGCAGTACTTC.